This T cell receptor (beta chain) was sequenced during a study of T-cell memory formation after mild COVID-19. Study-wide context: Largely, the TCR clusters proved donor specific.

Using constant-segment primers, 5'RACE produced TCR alpha and TCR beta cDNA libraries carrying sample barcodes and UMIs. From the 5' RACE reads, TCRdb called clonotypes with MiXCR, one entry per CDR3 protein. The profile shows 380,000 or so distinct CDR3 sequences, approximately 14% of them singletons. From germline, CDR1 is SGHTA and CDR2 FQGNSA. The V end was cut by 3 bases, the J end by 5 bases, with 10 bases between. This CDR3 has 13 residues. The sequence derives from a man younger than 30 who had mild COVID-19 (a few samples of this study predate the infection). Cell type and time point are not known. The rearrangement joins TRBV7-2 to TRBJ2-5; D uncertain. Sequencing was done on a sample of PBMCs or a T cell subset sorted from them (not recorded which). The CDR3 DNA is TGTGCCAGCAGCTTTCCACCCATGGAGACCCAGTACTTC. This translates into CASSFPPMETQYF.